The T cell receptor (beta chain) under discussion was sequenced for a study of blood T cells in healthy people across ages. V was clipped by 6 bases and J by 2 bases; unmatched bases: 3. Germline assignment: CDR1 MDHEN and CDR2 SYDVKM. This CDR3 has 13 residues. The authors ran a second PCR of about 7 to 11 cycles using a sample-barcoded 5' primer and a J-beta primer mix. TCRdb fed the 5' RACE reads into MiXCR, producing one record per CDR3 protein. The repertoire holds approximately 800,000 distinct CDR3 sequences, with 46% as singletons. This sequence originates from a man older than 75 in good health. Sample: blood. The chain links TRBV28 to TRBJ2-5; 7 bases line up with TRBD1. This chain's CDR3 is CASSRRGQETQYF. CDR3 nucleotide sequence: TGTGCCAGCAGCCGCAGGGGGCAAGAGACCCAGTACTTC. Complete variable domain (other parts from reference TRBV28 and TRBJ2-5): DVKVTQSSRYLVKRTGEKVFLECVQDMDHENMFWYRQDPGLGLRLIYFSYDVKMKEKGDIPEGYSVSREKKERFSLILESASTNQTSMYLCASSRRGQETQYFGPGTRLLVL.